The 23 T cell receptor beta chains given below trace back to one sample, sequenced in a study of CD8 T cells in ankylosing spondylitis. Via MiXCR, TCRdb re-called the 5' RACE reads, giving one row per CDR3 protein. The data contain about 160,000 distinct CDR3 sequences, more than 40% of them singletons. The sequenced sample was synovial fluid, either unsorted or a sorted T cell fraction (not recorded which). These receptors all stem from a male donor with ankylosing spondylitis.

To note about this clonotype: This could be a read error, since a much larger clone is one nucleotide away. The chain recombines TRBV20-1 with TRBJ2-2, with D maybe TRBD2 (6 bases). Germline CDR1 reads DFQATT; CDR2 reads SNEGSKA (reference sequence). This CDR3 spans 16 amino acids. The CDR3 DNA reads as TGCAGTGCTAGGGAGAATAGCGGAGGAGACACCGGGGAGCTGTCTTTT. It yields the protein CSARENSGGDTGELSF.

The V and J genes are TRBV7-2 and TRBJ1-1; D is possibly TRBD1 (6 bases). Germline lookup yields CDR1 SGHTA and CDR2 FQGNSA. The CDR3 runs to 16 residues. V was pared by 2 bases and J by 0 bases, with 13 bases between. The CDR3: CASSLWGAVVNTEAFF. As DNA, the CDR3 is TGTGCCAGCAGCTTATGGGGGGCTGTGGTGAACACTGAAGCTTTCTTT. The whole variable domain, filled in from reference TRBV7-2 and TRBJ1-1, reads GAGVSQSPSNKVTEKGKDVELRCDPISGHTALYWYRQSLGQGLEFLIYFQGNSAPDKSGLPSDRFSAERTGGSVSTLTIQRTQQEDSAVYLCASSLWGAVVNTEAFFGQGTRLTVV.

V is TRBV7-9 and J is TRBJ1-2; D is unclear. Germline CDR1 and CDR2: SEHNR and FQNEAQ (reference sequence). This CDR3 has 12 residues. Trimming took off 2 bases at V and 6 bases at J, with 7 bases between the two ends. The CDR3 region is CASSLLDHGYTF. The CDR3 DNA sequence: TGTGCCAGCAGCTTACTAGACCATGGCTACACCTTC.

This clonotype was counted only a few times. V gene TRBV15 combines with J gene TRBJ1-2, with D hard to call. The CDR3 loop spans 13 amino acids. Germline-derived CDR1 and CDR2 are LNHNV and YYDKDF (reference sequence). Trimming shortened V by 4 bases and J by 0 bases, and 6 bases separated the two germline ends. CDR3 loop: CATSTGTNYGYTF. The CDR3 DNA follows: TGTGCCACCAGCACGGGGACTAACTATGGCTACACCTTC.

Many counts were recorded for this clonotype. The chain is built from TRBV7-9 and TRBJ1-1; no clear D. The V end was cut by 2 bases, the J end by 3 bases, with 4 bases between. Per germline, CDR1 SEHNR and CDR2 FQNEAQ (reference sequence). The CDR3 has 12 amino acids. CDR3 loop: CASSLLDTEAFF. CDR3 DNA: TGTGCCAGCAGCTTATTGGACACTGAAGCTTTCTTT.

The chain joins TRBV9 to TRBJ2-2, with D possibly being TRBD2 (5 bases). In germline, CDR1 is SGDLS, CDR2 YYNGEE. The ends were cut back, 4 bases at V and 0 bases at J, with 22 bases in the middle. The CDR3 contains 19 residues. The CDR3 is CASSQIPPVLAPNTGELFF. CDR3 nucleotides: TGTGCCAGCAGCCAAATCCCCCCTGTGCTAGCCCCGAACACCGGGGAGCTGTTTTTT.

This clonotype was observed a few times. The chain joins TRBV20-1 to TRBJ2-7, with D maybe TRBD1 (6 bases). CDR3 length equals 19 residues. Looked up from germline, CDR1 is DFQATT and CDR2 is SNEGSKA (reference sequence). V was pared by 0 bases and J by 0 bases, with 24 bases between. The CDR3 DNA follows: TGCAGTGCTAGAGACCTACTGGAGGACGACAGGTTCGCCTCCTACGAGCAGTACTTC. This gives the protein CSARDLLEDDRFASYEQYF.

In this sample, this clonotype turned up a few times. The chain recombines TRBV12-3 or TRBV12-4 with TRBJ1-2, with a tentative D call TRBD1 (6 bases). There are 15 residues in the CDR3. V shed 5 bases and J shed 3 bases, with 16 bases lying between them. For the CDR3, the DNA is TGTGCCAGCAGTCCCGACAGGAGATACTACTATGGCTACACCTTC. Protein product: CASSPDRRYYYGYTF.

In its sample, this clonotype was seen many times. The chain carries TRBV7-8 and TRBJ2-1; 8 bases line up with TRBD2. Trimming removed 4 bases from V and 3 bases from J; junction bases left unmatched: 5. The CDR3 contains 15 residues. Looked up from germline, CDR1 is SGHVS and CDR2 is FQNEAQ. Written as DNA, the CDR3 is TGTGCCAGCAGCTCCAGCGGGGGAGTCTACAATGAGCAGTTCTTC. Its translation: CASSSSGGVYNEQFF.

CDR3 DNA: TGTGCCATCAGAATGAACACTGAAGCTTTCTTT. This translates into CAIRMNTEAFF. The rearrangement uses TRBV10-3 and TRBJ1-1; D unclear. CDR3 length equals 11 residues. Trimming pared 6 bases from V and 0 bases from J, leaving 2 bases between. Per the germline V gene, CDR1 is ENHRY and CDR2 is SYGVKD.

The chain carries TRBV6-2 or TRBV6-3 and TRBJ2-1; D gene ambiguous. V gave up 2 bases and J gave up 5 bases, with 4 bases separating them. The CDR3 is made up of 12 amino acids. The germline CDR1 and CDR2 sequences are MNHEY and SVGEGT. CDR3: CASSYLDNEQFF. CDR3 bases: TGTGCCAGCAGTTACCTTGACAATGAGCAGTTCTTC.

A few counts support this clonotype. This chain connects TRBV27 to TRBJ1-1; D unclear. The V end was cut by 4 bases, the J end by 6 bases, with 15 bases between. This CDR3 is 14 amino acids long. Germline loops: CDR1 MNHEY, CDR2 SMNVEV (reference sequence). The DNA of the CDR3 is TGTGCCAGCAGTTCACTGAACCAGAGGGCTGAAGCTTTCTTT. This encodes CASSSLNQRAEAFF.

This clonotype was seen many times. This chain uses TRBV18 with TRBJ2-1, with D perhaps TRBD1 or TRBD2 (5 bases each). The V and J ends lost 1 base and 8 bases respectively, with 18 bases between them. The CDR3 contains 16 residues. CDR1 and CDR2 from the germline V gene are KGHSH and LQKENI. The CDR3: CASSPRHGTLSDEQFF. CDR3 nucleotide sequence: TGTGCCAGCTCACCACGGCACGGGACCCTTAGCGATGAGCAGTTCTTC.

In DNA form, the CDR3 reads TGTGCCAGCAGTTTAGCGGCCTTGAACCGGGACATACCCCTCTCTGGGGCCAACGTCCTGACTTTC. Protein: CASSLAALNRDIPLSGANVLTF. The V gene is TRBV12-3 or TRBV12-4, the J gene TRBJ2-6, with D possibly TRBD1 on 6 matching bases. This CDR3 comprises 22 residues. The V end was cut by 0 bases, the J end by 0 bases, with 24 bases between.

This clonotype was observed at least ten times. The chain has TRBV7-9 and TRBJ1-1; D is perhaps TRBD1 (6 bases). Germline CDR1 is SEHNR and CDR2 is FQNEAQ (reference sequence). The CDR3 extends over 13 amino acids. V lost 4 bases, J lost 4 bases, and 10 bases lay in between. The CDR3 sequence is CASSSTGFTEAFF. CDR3 coding DNA: TGTGCCAGCAGCTCAACAGGGTTCACTGAAGCTTTCTTT.

The chain has TRBV6-5 and TRBJ2-3; TRBD2 is a possible D gene (6 bases). Germline loops: CDR1 MNHEY, CDR2 SVGAGI. The CDR3 is 16 residues long. The V end lost 2 bases, the J end lost 5 bases, and 17 bases lay between the germline ends. CDR3 amino acids: CASSYGGGVSGDTQYF. DNA of the CDR3: TGTGCCAGCAGTTACGGCGGCGGGGTCTCGGGAGATACGCAGTATTTT.

Here the CDR3 DNA reads TGTGCCAGCAGCCCTACCCTCTCGGATGAAAAACTGTTTTTT. Protein: CASSPTLSDEKLFF. This chain joins TRBV7-9 and TRBJ1-4; D gene uncertain. Germline CDR1 reads SEHNR; CDR2 reads FQNEAQ (reference sequence). The germline V and J ends were trimmed by 5 bases and 6 bases, with 13 bases remaining between them. This CDR3 comprises 14 residues.

This clonotype was counted between two and nine times. The V gene is TRBV29-1, the J gene TRBJ2-7, with TRBD1 matching over 8 bases. Germline-derived CDR1 and CDR2 are SQVTM and ANQGSEA. J lost 4 bases, V lost 7 bases, and 15 bases had no gene match. The CDR3 sequence is 15 residues long. The DNA of the CDR3 is TGCAGCGCAGCCGGGACAGGAGTTAGGGGTTACGAGCAGTACTTC. Its translation is CSAAGTGVRGYEQYF.

This clonotype has only one observation. The gene calls are TRBV20-1 and TRBJ1-6; D is ambiguous. This CDR3 has 16 residues. V lost 0 bases, J lost 5 bases, and 14 bases lay in between. CDR1 and CDR2 (germline): DFQATT, SNEGSKA (reference sequence). CDR3 coding DNA: TGCAGTGCTAGAGATCGTTGGGCAATTAATAATTCACCCCTCCACTTT. It yields the protein CSARDRWAINNSPLHF.

The genes are TRBV29-1 and TRBJ1-1; 10 bases line up with TRBD1. The CDR3 consists of 11 residues. In germline, CDR1 is SQVTM, CDR2 ANQGSEA. The J segment lost 4 bases and the V segment lost 7 bases, leaving 0 bases of the junction unmatched. The DNA of the CDR3 is TGCAGCGGACAGGGGGCCACTGAAGCTTTCTTT. Its protein is CSGQGATEAFF.

CDR3 DNA sequence: TGCGCCAGCAGCCAAGATGGGGCCCTAACTAGCGGGAGGGCCAGTGAGCAGTTCTTC. Protein product: CASSQDGALTSGRASEQFF. V usage is TRBV4-3 and J usage is TRBJ2-1; TRBD2 aligns across 13 bases. Germline CDR1 is LGHNA and CDR2 is YSLEER. The CDR3 is 19 residues long. V shed 0 bases and J 9 bases; nucleotides not matched to a gene: 14.

The gene calls are TRBV27 and TRBJ2-1; maybe TRBD1 (5 bases). This CDR3 is built from 16 residues. Germline V gene data show CDR1 as MNHEY and CDR2 as SMNVEV (reference sequence). V was cut by 7 bases and J by 6 bases, with 22 bases left in between. CDR3 sequence: CASTNDGASPANEQFF. Here the CDR3 DNA reads TGTGCCAGCACCAATGATGGGGCTAGTCCGGCCAATGAGCAGTTCTTC.

The chain couples TRBV12-3 or TRBV12-4 to TRBJ2-1; D is perhaps TRBD2 (5 bases). The CDR3 runs to 15 residues. V lost 7 bases and J 2 bases, leaving 15 bases between the germline ends. CDR3 protein: CASNDPLDPYNEQFF. The CDR3, as DNA: TGTGCCAGCAATGACCCACTAGACCCCTACAATGAGCAGTTCTTC.